These 5 T cell receptor beta chains originate from one sample sequenced in a study of blood T cell repertoires in COVID-19. Libraries were prepared by immunoSEQ multiplex PCR; TCRdb keeps only in-frame clonotypes and omits some of them. The data show approximately 93,000 clones, about 87% seen once. The material sequenced was peripheral blood. The receptors stem from a human donor in a cohort sampled during active COVID-19.

The chain combines TRBV27 with TRBJ2-7; 9 bases agree with TRBD1. Germline V gives CDR1 MNHEY, CDR2 SMNVEV (reference sequence). This CDR3 is built from 15 residues. Trimming at V came to 5 bases and at J to 5 bases, leaving 10 bases not matched to a gene. The CDR3 nucleotides read TGTGCCAGCAGTCGAATCGGACAGGGGAGGGACGAGCAGTACTTC. Protein sequence: CASSRIGQGRDEQYF.

The genes are TRBV29-1 and TRBJ1-1; 7 nucleotides agree with TRBD1. V gave up 4 bases and J gave up 7 bases; unmatched junction bases: 12. Germline V gives CDR1 SQVTM, CDR2 ANQGSEA. CDR3 length equals 14 residues. This CDR3 is CSVVEGVTGDEAFF. Here the CDR3 DNA reads TGCAGCGTTGTTGAAGGGGTAACAGGGGATGAAGCTTTCTTT.

The gene calls are TRBV6-5 and TRBJ2-5, with a possible D match to TRBD2 (5 bases). CDR1 and CDR2 from the germline V gene are MNHEY and SVGAGI. V was clipped by 4 bases and J by 5 bases, with 17 bases between them. The CDR3 loop spans 15 amino acids. This chain's CDR3 is CASSSRGSGAETQYF. CDR3 nucleotide sequence: TGTGCCAGCAGTTCGCGCGGGTCGGGTGCGGAGACCCAGTACTTC.

This clone qualifies as medium-sized. This chain connects TRBV24-1 to TRBJ1-5; 9 nucleotides match TRBD1. CDR1 is KGHDR, CDR2 SFDVKD, per germline. This CDR3 is 15 amino acids long. The V and J ends lost 4 bases and 7 bases, in that order; junction bases with no gene match: 7. CDR3: CATSEGQGRSQPQHF. The CDR3 DNA follows: TGTGCCACCAGTGAAGGACAGGGGAGGAGCCAGCCCCAGCATTTT.

V usage is TRBV19 and J usage is TRBJ2-1, with 12 nucleotides matching TRBD2. In germline, CDR1 is LNHDA, CDR2 SQIVND (reference sequence). CDR3 size: 15 residues. The ends lost 6 bases at V and 8 bases at J; junction bases unmatched: 8. In DNA, the CDR3 is TGTGCCAGTAGCAAACTAGCGGGAGGAGGCTATGAGCAGTTCTTC. Protein sequence: CASSKLAGGGYEQFF.